One sample yielded the 16 T cell receptor beta chains listed below, sequenced in a study of technical replicates of blood from several donors. Here immunoSEQ multiplex PCR was the method, and the copy in TCRdb shows in-frame clones only, minus some. The sample includes about 73,000 clones, more than 90% seen only once; the top ten take 4% to 5%. Source material: PBMCs. The receptor set was obtained from a human donor in good health. Some clones in this sample may be carry-over from other donors' samples.

This rearrangement joins TRBV30 to TRBJ2-7; 7 bases align to TRBD2. This CDR3 is 14 amino acids long. Germline-derived CDR1 and CDR2 are GTSNPN and SVGIG (reference sequence). Trimming removed 3 bases from V and 0 bases from J; junction bases left unmatched: 5. For the CDR3, the DNA is TGTGCCTGGAGAATCCGGGACTACTCCTACGAGCAGTACTTC. Amino acid sequence: CAWRIRDYSYEQYF. The whole variable domain, remainder taken from reference TRBV30 and TRBJ2-7, is SQTIHQWPATLVQPVGSPLSLECTVEGTSNPNLYWYRQAAGRGLQLLFYSVGIGQISSEVPQNLSASRPQDRQFILSSKKLLLSDSGFYLCAWRIRDYSYEQYFGPGTRLTVT.

V and J are TRBV25-1 and TRBJ2-1; D remains ambiguous. In germline, CDR1 is MGHDK, CDR2 SYGVNS. There are 16 residues in the CDR3. V was shortened by 1 base and J by 9 bases, with 19 bases between the two germline ends. The CDR3 loop reads CASSEFETRLYGEQFF. CDR3 DNA: TGTGCCAGCAGTGAATTCGAGACGCGGCTATACGGTGAGCAGTTCTTC.

This clone was detected only a few times. The gene calls are TRBV29-1 and TRBJ1-1; the D is unclear. The CDR3 sequence is 14 residues long. The germline V gene has CDR1 SQVTM and CDR2 ANQGSEA. V lost 2 bases and J 1 base, leaving 11 bases between the germline ends. This CDR3 reads CSVEFQAKNTEAFF. CDR3 sequence (DNA): TGCAGCGTTGAATTTCAGGCAAAGAACACTGAAGCTTTCTTT.

In DNA form, the CDR3 reads TGTGCCAGCAGCTTGGATTCGAGTCCGCAGTATTTT. This sequence encodes CASSLDSSPQYF. This sequence joins TRBV5-4 and TRBJ2-3; the D is unclear. The length of the CDR3 is 12 residues. Germline CDR1 SGHNT, CDR2 YYREEE (reference sequence). V was clipped by 0 bases and J by 10 bases, with 9 bases between them.

This rearrangement joins TRBV6-1 to TRBJ1-1, with D tentatively TRBD1 (5 bases). V dropped 8 bases and J dropped 3 bases, with 7 bases sitting between them. Per germline, CDR1 MNHNS and CDR2 SASEGT. The CDR3 sequence is 11 residues long. This CDR3 reads CASQGYTEAFF. In nucleotides, the CDR3 is TGTGCCAGCCAGGGTTACACTGAAGCTTTCTTT.

The rearrangement joins TRBV4-1 to TRBJ2-5; 7 nucleotides align to TRBD2. The CDR3 consists of 14 residues. V trimming: 2 bases; J trimming: 5 bases; junction bases outside the gene matches: 5. In germline, CDR1 is MGHRA, CDR2 YSYEKL. CDR3 DNA sequence: TGCGCCAGCAGCCAAAGGGAGCGGGGCGAGACCCAGTACTTC. Protein sequence: CASSQRERGETQYF.

The genes are TRBV7-8 and TRBJ2-1; TRBD1 agrees at 10 bases. In germline, CDR1 is SGHVS, CDR2 FQNEAQ. V was pared by 7 bases and J by 2 bases, with 5 bases of the junction left unmatched. This CDR3 has 15 residues. This CDR3 reads CASKTDRGAYNEQFF. The CDR3 bases are TGTGCCAGCAAAACGGACAGGGGGGCCTACAATGAGCAGTTCTTC.

This clone was seen a single time. The rearrangement links TRBV2 to TRBJ2-4, with 8 bases identical to TRBD1. Germline lookup yields CDR1 SNHLY and CDR2 FYNNEI. The junction had 11 bases not matched to a gene; V was cut back by 4 bases and J by 9 bases. The CDR3 has 15 amino acids. CDR3 sequence reads: CASSGTPGGQGIQYF. DNA of the CDR3: TGTGCCAGCAGTGGCACCCCAGGGGGCCAGGGCATTCAGTACTTC.

The chain combines TRBV19 with TRBJ2-5; maybe TRBD2 (6 bases). Germline CDR1 is LNHDA and CDR2 is SQIVND (reference sequence). The CDR3 runs 14 residues. Deletions cut 6 bases from V and 5 bases from J, with 16 bases between. DNA of the CDR3: TGTGCCAGTAGCCCCCCGGGAGCGGTGGAGACCCAGTACTTC. It is translated as CASSPPGAVETQYF.

V gene TRBV7-3 combines with J gene TRBJ2-1; 8 bases align to TRBD1. V shed 5 bases, J shed 1 base, and the junction held 4 bases outside the gene matches. This CDR3 has 15 amino acids. Germline V gene sequence: CDR1 SGHTA, CDR2 FQGTGA. The CDR3 is CASSIGTGSYNEQFF. The CDR3 DNA follows: TGTGCCAGCAGCATCGGGACAGGTTCCTACAATGAGCAGTTCTTC.

This chain uses TRBV2 with TRBJ2-7; tentative D call: TRBD2 (5 bases). Per germline, CDR1 SNHLY and CDR2 FYNNEI. CDR3 length equals 12 residues. With 5 bases removed from V and 6 bases from J, the gap between germline ends came to 11 bases. As DNA, the CDR3 is TGTGCCAGCAGTCCAAGAGGGTCCGAGCAGTACTTC. It codes for CASSPRGSEQYF. The full variable domain, rest sourced from reference TRBV2 and TRBJ2-7, is EPEVTQTPSHQVTQMGQEVILRCVPISNHLYFYWYRQILGQKVEFLVSFYNNEISEKSEIFDDQFSVERPDGSNFTLKIRSTKLEDSAMYFCASSPRGSEQYFGPGTRLTVT.

The rearrangement links TRBV30 to TRBJ1-5; D uncertain. CDR1 and CDR2 from the germline V gene are GTSNPN and SVGIG (reference sequence). The CDR3 is 15 residues long. Trimming removed 0 bases at V and 7 bases at J, with 16 bases between. The CDR3 loop reads CAWSVRPGSGQPQHF. Written as DNA, the CDR3 is TGTGCCTGGAGTGTACGTCCGGGGTCTGGCCAGCCCCAGCATTTT.

The gene calls are TRBV4-3 and TRBJ2-7; the D gene is possibly TRBD1 (5 bases). Trimming took 1 base from V and 4 from J, leaving 17 bases between them. The CDR3 spans 16 residues. Germline assignment: CDR1 LGHNA and CDR2 YSLEER. DNA for the CDR3: TGCGCCAGCAGCCAAGCTCCCGGGCTGGGGCGGTACGAGCAGTACTTC. Translated, it gives CASSQAPGLGRYEQYF.

The CDR3 DNA follows: TGTGCCAGCAGCTTAGACATTTTGTACACTGAAGCTTTCTTT. Protein product: CASSLDILYTEAFF. The chain joins TRBV7-2 to TRBJ1-1, with no clear D. CDR3 length: 14 amino acids. Trimming removed 1 base at V and 3 bases at J, with 9 bases between. Germline CDR1 reads SGHTA; CDR2 reads FQGNSA.

The rearrangement uses TRBV10-3 and TRBJ1-2, with 7 bases fitting TRBD1. Germline V gives CDR1 ENHRY, CDR2 SYGVKD. Trimming cost V 7 bases and J 0 bases; bases outside gene matches: 2. This CDR3 has 13 amino acids. CDR3 in DNA: TGTGCCATCAACCAGGGGGCTAACTATGGCTACACCTTC. Translating gives CAINQGANYGYTF.

Written as DNA, the CDR3 is TGCGCCAGCAGCTTTCCGGGGGATACGCAGTATTTT. Translated, it gives CASSFPGDTQYF. The chain employs TRBV5-1 and TRBJ2-3; a weak D match, TRBD2 (5 bases). This CDR3 region has 12 residues. Trimming took 2 bases from V and 6 from J, leaving 7 bases between them. CDR1 is SGHRS, CDR2 YFSETQ, per germline.